These 21 T cell receptor beta chains were all obtained from the same sample, sequenced in a study of beta chain features in type 1 diabetes. Findings and caveats of the study: Moderate but significant shortening of TCRB CDR3s was recorded in all four CD4+ subsets from Type 1 diabetes patients.

What was sequenced were expressed TCRB transcripts, since all of the isolated RNA had been reverse transcribed. TCRdb's table, derived via immunoSEQ multiplex PCR, lists solely in-frame clones and lacks some. The sample holds 600,000 to 700,000 clones, under 15% seen once. What these receptors recognize is not known. Input material: naive CD4+ T cells from blood. All receptors come from a man aged 25-45 years with type 1 diabetes.

This clone has just a few counts. The V and J genes are TRBV6-6 and TRBJ1-2, with 8 positions matching TRBD1. The CDR3 extends over 13 amino acids. The V segment lost 6 bases and the J segment 7 bases; nucleotides outside the gene matches: 7. CDR1 is MNHNY and CDR2 is SVGAGI in the germline V gene (reference sequence). CDR3 residues: CASREDRERGYTF. The DNA of the CDR3 is TGTGCCAGCAGGGAGGACAGGGAGCGTGGCTACACCTTC.

The chain uses TRBV9 and TRBJ2-2, with D possibly matching TRBD1 (5 bases). Germline V gene sequence: CDR1 SGDLS, CDR2 YYNGEE. The CDR3 totals 13 residues. V lost 6 bases, J lost 4 bases, and 10 bases lay in between. The CDR3 is CASMRQITGELFF. The CDR3 bases are TGTGCCAGCATGCGACAGATCACCGGGGAGCTGTTTTTT.

This clone was detected a few times. This chain uses TRBV7-9 with TRBJ1-1; D is perhaps TRBD1 (5 bases). The CDR3 has 13 amino acids. V was pared by 5 bases and J by 4 bases, with 11 bases between. The germline V gene has CDR1 SEHNR and CDR2 FQNEAQ (reference sequence). The CDR3 DNA reads TGTGCCAGCAGCCCCAGGGTACTCACTGAAGCTTTCTTT. Its protein product is CASSPRVLTEAFF.

This clone was counted between two and nine times. V usage is TRBV7-2 and J usage is TRBJ1-2; possibly TRBD1 for D (5 bases). The length of the CDR3 is 12 residues. Germline loops: CDR1 SGHTA, CDR2 FQGNSA. With 4 bases removed from V and 7 bases from J, the gap between germline ends came to 10 bases. The CDR3 DNA sequence: TGTGCCAGCAGCTACCCCCAGGGTGGCTACACCTTC. Its translation is CASSYPQGGYTF.

As DNA, the CDR3 is TGTGCCAGCTCACCATTGGGACAGAATGAAGCTTTCTTT. This translates into CASSPLGQNEAFF. This rearrangement joins TRBV18 to TRBJ1-1; 7 bases align to TRBD1. Per the germline V gene, CDR1 is KGHSH and CDR2 is LQKENI. The V gene end was trimmed by 2 bases and the J gene end by 7 bases; junction bases not matched to a gene: 4. The CDR3 contains 13 residues. Combining the CDR3 with reference TRBV18 and TRBJ1-1 gives the whole variable domain NAGVMQNPRHLVRRRGQEARLRCSPMKGHSHVYWYRQLPEEGLKFMVYLQKENIIDESGMPKERFSAEFPKEGPSILRIQQVVRGDSAAYFCASSPLGQNEAFFGQGTRLTVV.

V and J are TRBV5-1 and TRBJ2-2; 7 positions match TRBD1. CDR3 length: 14 amino acids. V was pared by 3 bases and J by 3 bases, with 2 bases of the junction left unmatched. Per germline, CDR1 SGHRS and CDR2 YFSETQ. In nucleotides, the CDR3 is TGCGCCAGCAGCTCGGGACAGCACACCGGGGAGCTGTTTTTT. Translated, it gives CASSSGQHTGELFF.

DNA for the CDR3: TGTGCCAGCAGCAAGACTAGCGGGTACCAAGAGACCCAGTACTTC. Residues: CASSKTSGYQETQYF. The rearrangement links TRBV11-2 to TRBJ2-5, with TRBD2 matching over 10 bases. The trim removed 5 bases at V and 0 bases at J, leaving 3 bases unmatched. The CDR3 totals 15 residues. From germline, CDR1 is SGHAT and CDR2 FQNNGV. Full variable domain (outside the CDR3, taken from reference TRBV11-2 and TRBJ2-5): EAGVAQSPRYKIIEKRQSVAFWCNPISGHATLYWYQQILGQGPKLLIQFQNNGVVDDSQLPKDRFSAERLKGVDSTLKIQPAKLEDSAVYLCASSKTSGYQETQYFGPGTRLLVL.

In its sample, this clone was seen a few times. The V and J genes are TRBV5-1 and TRBJ1-6; TRBD1 is a possible D gene (5 bases). CDR1 is SGHRS, CDR2 YFSETQ, per germline. This CDR3 has 15 residues. Trimming pared 3 bases from V and 6 bases from J, leaving 13 bases between. CDR3 nucleotides: TGCGCCAGCAGCTCCGGACGGCAGGGTAATTCACCCCTCCACTTT. It translates to CASSSGRQGNSPLHF.

The rearrangement links TRBV5-6 to TRBJ2-7; TRBD1 aligns across 8 bases. The V and J ends lost 0 bases and 3 bases, in that order; junction bases with no gene match: 5. The CDR3 runs to 15 residues. In germline, CDR1 is SGHDT, CDR2 YYEEEE. The CDR3 reads CASSLGQGIIYEQYF. For the CDR3, the DNA is TGTGCCAGCAGCTTGGGACAGGGGATTATCTACGAGCAGTACTTC.

This clone was seen only a few times. Compared with germline, one end of the junction differs, possibly owing to a read error. This rearrangement joins TRBV7-2 to TRBJ2-1, with TRBD2 identical over 11 bases. Germline V gene sequence: CDR1 SGHTA, CDR2 FQGNSA. The CDR3 runs 15 residues. The CDR3: CASSLRGLAGGPPVF. Here the CDR3 DNA reads TGTGCCAGCAGCTTAAGGGGTCTAGCGGGGGGCCCCCCCGTCTTC. The full variable domain, completed using reference TRBV7-2 and TRBJ2-1, is GAGVSQSPSNKVTEKGKDVELRCDPISGHTALYWYRQSLGQGLEFLIYFQGNSAPDKSGLPSDRFSAERTGGSVSTLTIQRTQQEDSAVYLCASSLRGLAGGPPVFGPGTRLTVL.

The J gene is TRBJ1-4, the V gene TRBV4-3; D unclear. Deletions cut 4 bases from V and 5 bases from J, with 14 bases between. Germline V gives CDR1 LGHNA, CDR2 YSLEER. This CDR3 is built from 15 residues. The CDR3 here is CASSPGGRRNEKLFF. CDR3 coding DNA: TGCGCCAGCAGCCCCGGAGGCAGGCGAAATGAAAAACTGTTTTTT.

Only a few counts were recorded for this clone. The CDR3 nucleotides are TGTGCCAGCAGTCTGCAGGAAGACGATGGCTACACCTTC. It translates to CASSLQEDDGYTF. The V and J genes are TRBV25-1 and TRBJ1-2, with D hard to call. Germline V gene lookup returns CDR1 MGHDK and CDR2 SYGVNS. This CDR3 has 13 residues. The V end was cut by 5 bases, the J end by 6 bases, with 13 bases between.

The chain recombines TRBV29-1 with TRBJ2-5; a weak D match, TRBD1 (6 bases). The J call may be wrong; the DNA end is better matched by TRBJ2-7. Germline V CDR1 and CDR2: SQVTM, ANQGSEA. This CDR3 spans 12 amino acids. CDR3 coding DNA: TGCAGCGTTGTAGGACAGACCTACGAGCAGTACTTC. Translation: CSVVGQTYEQYF.

V and J are TRBV5-1 and TRBJ2-7; D possibly corresponds to TRBD1 (6 bases). This CDR3 is 15 amino acids long. Trimming pared 0 bases from V and 7 bases from J, leaving 17 bases between. From germline, CDR1 is SGHRS and CDR2 YFSETQ. The CDR3 DNA follows: TGCGCCAGCAGCTTGGATGGGCAGGGGTTAGGGGAGCAGTACTTC. Its translation: CASSLDGQGLGEQYF.

This sequence joins TRBV11-2 and TRBJ2-1, with 8 bases lining up with TRBD2. The CDR3 is made up of 16 amino acids. J gave up 5 bases and V 2 bases, and 8 bases lay outside the gene matches. From germline, CDR1 is SGHAT and CDR2 FQNNGV. This CDR3 is CASSLIRGGRNNEQFF. Written as DNA, the CDR3 is TGTGCCAGCAGCTTAATCCGGGGGGGAAGAAACAATGAGCAGTTCTTC.

The chain couples TRBV28 to TRBJ2-7; 8 nucleotides match TRBD1. CDR3 length equals 15 residues. V shed 6 bases, J shed 1 base, and the junction held 8 bases outside the gene matches. CDR1 is MDHEN and CDR2 is SYDVKM in the germline V gene. The chain's CDR3 is CASSRTGGPSYEQYF. CDR3 DNA sequence: TGTGCCAGCAGCCGTACAGGGGGTCCGTCCTACGAGCAGTACTTC. Variable domain in full (rest from reference TRBV28 and TRBJ2-7): DVKVTQSSRYLVKRTGEKVFLECVQDMDHENMFWYRQDPGLGLRLIYFSYDVKMKEKGDIPEGYSVSREKKERFSLILESASTNQTSMYLCASSRTGGPSYEQYFGPGTRLTVT.

The sample holds a few counts of this clone. The rearrangement joins TRBV28 to TRBJ2-3; no clear D gene. Germline CDR1 and CDR2: MDHEN and SYDVKM. V dropped 7 bases and J dropped 0 bases, with 5 bases sitting between them. CDR3 length equals 12 residues. The DNA for the CDR3 is TGTGCCAGCACTACTAGCACAGATACGCAGTATTTT. This gives the protein CASTTSTDTQYF.

The chain combines TRBV7-9 with TRBJ1-6; D is ambiguous. This CDR3 contains 14 residues. V lost 3 bases to trimming and J lost 7 bases, with 10 bases between them. The germline CDR1 and CDR2 sequences are SEHNR and FQNEAQ (reference sequence). CDR3 sequence (DNA): TGTGCCAGCAGCTTCAGCCCAGTCAATTCACCCCTCCACTTT. Protein: CASSFSPVNSPLHF.

The chain employs TRBV29-1 and TRBJ1-2; perhaps TRBD1 as D (5 bases). This CDR3 is built from 16 residues. Germline V gene data show CDR1 as SQVTM and CDR2 as ANQGSEA. V was shortened by 4 bases and J by 3 bases, with 21 bases between the two germline ends. The CDR3 loop reads CSVVKFRGEGYYGYTF. The CDR3 bases are TGCAGCGTTGTAAAGTTTCGAGGGGAAGGGTACTATGGCTACACCTTC.

V gene TRBV18 combines with J gene TRBJ2-1, with 7 nucleotides matching TRBD1. The CDR3 runs 13 residues. CDR1 is KGHSH and CDR2 is LQKENI in the germline V gene. The V segment lost 4 bases and the J segment 8 bases; nucleotides outside the gene matches: 5. DNA for the CDR3: TGTGCCAGCTCACAACATGACAGGGATGAGCAGTTCTTC. Encoded protein: CASSQHDRDEQFF.

The rearrangement joins TRBV7-2 to TRBJ1-6, with 8 bases lining up with TRBD1. The germline V gene has CDR1 SGHTA and CDR2 FQGNSA. V lost 0 bases, J lost 8 bases, and 6 bases stayed unmatched. The CDR3 loop spans 16 amino acids. CDR3 bases: TGTGCCAGCAGCTTAGCCGGGGGACAGGCCCATTCACCCCTCCACTTT. Its protein is CASSLAGGQAHSPLHF.